This TCR beta chain was sequenced in a study of OX40 agonist ivuxolimab in advanced cancers. Across the study: An anti-OX40 (CD134) antibody with agonistic activity, ivuxolimab, was administered to patients. Study-wide points: Among T cells, CD8+ cells averaged more expanded clones than CD4+ cells.

In regard to this clone: Its antigen is not known.

Data came from immunoSEQ multiplex PCR; TCRdb stores just in-frame clones and leaves some out. This table has 70,000 to 95,000 clones, around nine tenths appearing once. The TCR sequence derives from an adult with an advanced solid tumor such as melanoma, head and neck, liver or kidney cancer. The input for sequencing was CD4+ or CD8+ T cells sorted from blood, taken in a trial of the OX40 agonist ivuxolimab.

The CDR3 is CASTQGLGNTDTQYF. CDR3 in DNA: TGTGCCAGCACGCAGGGATTAGGAAACACAGATACGCAGTATTTT. This chain links TRBV19 with TRBJ2-3; possible D gene TRBD1, 5 bases. V lost 9 bases and J 2 bases, leaving 18 bases between the germline ends. In germline, CDR1 is LNHDA, CDR2 SQIVND (reference sequence). CDR3 length equals 15 residues.